This TCR beta chain was captured in a study of post-analysis software for immune sequencing data. From germline, CDR1 is DFQATT and CDR2 SNEGSKA (reference sequence). Trimming left V 3 bases short and J 3 bases short, with 8 bases between. The CDR3 length is 12 residues. Unique molecular identifiers were present in the TCR beta cDNA libraries. TCRdb re-called the PCR reads through MiXCR, storing one row per CDR3 protein. The sample records approximately 730,000 distinct CDR3 sequences, less than 35% being singletons. Study observations and caveats: About 5 TRBV segments, including TRBV5-6, TRBV5-1 and TRBV20-1, were more frequent in patients than controls.

On this clonotype itself: No antigen is known for it.

The V call is TRBV20-1, the J call TRBJ2-5; D unclear. Sequenced material: blood. This TCR derives from a girl under 18 with multiple sclerosis. The DNA for the CDR3 is TGCAGTGCTAGTGACCATGAAGAGACCCAGTACTTC. Residues: CSASDHEETQYF.